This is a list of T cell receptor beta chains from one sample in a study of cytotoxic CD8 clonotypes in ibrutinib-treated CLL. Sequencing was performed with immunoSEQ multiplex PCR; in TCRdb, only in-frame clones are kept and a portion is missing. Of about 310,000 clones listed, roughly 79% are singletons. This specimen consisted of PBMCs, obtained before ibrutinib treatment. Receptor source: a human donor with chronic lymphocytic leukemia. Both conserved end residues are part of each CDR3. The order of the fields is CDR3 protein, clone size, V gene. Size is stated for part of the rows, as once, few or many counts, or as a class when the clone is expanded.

CASGGDTNHQPQHF	NA	TRBV2
CASSRDRGNTEAFF	NA	TRBV18
CATSRVRGSTDTQYF	NA	TRBV15
CSVEIGLNQPQHF	NA	TRBV29-1
CASSTPRDRINTGELFF	few	TRBV4-3
CASSLEGNYEQYF	NA	TRBV13
CATSSLVDRGLETQYF	few	TRBV15
CASSLRGTGLYYEQYF	NA	TRBV5-6
CATSRARLAGHTDTQYF	NA	TRBV15
CSARNVNEQFF	NA	TRBV20-1
CASSPTGVSNQPQHF	once	TRBV5-8
CASSVRDVMNTEAFF	NA	TRBV18
CASSLYGGETDTQYF	NA	TRBV7-2
CAAGGWNGYTF	NA	TRBV7-6
CASSELELKPYEQYF	NA	TRBV6-1
CSVVQFHEQYF	NA	TRBV29-1
CASSLTALNTEAFF	once	TRBV6-5
CASSPIAGENEQFF	NA	TRBV7-9
CASSLVTAGGYEQYF	NA	TRBV5-1
CASRDPGTGGEQYF	few	TRBV2
CASSWREMSDTQYF	once	TRBV14
CASSLQETYEQYF	NA	TRBV28
CASSPLASYEQYF	NA	TRBV18
CASRRLAGADTQYF	NA	TRBV5-1
CASRKIETGVHGYTF	NA	TRBV9
CATSRDYRGQGLIGRGSQHF	once	TRBV15
CASSRQGAERETQYF	NA	TRBV14
CSVGTGGSPNYGYTF	NA	TRBV29-1
CASSRQGNQPQHF	NA	TRBV18
CASSTGQGLETQYF	once	TRBV5-1
CASSQPGLGSYNEQFF	NA	TRBV4-3
CAGGTNSYNEQFF	many	TRBV30
CASSGRDRGLETQYF	NA	TRBV19
CASSAGRVGLPNTGELFF	NA	TRBV9
CASSLEGDRNTGELFF	NA	TRBV5-4
CASGLHGTLASEQFF	NA	TRBV12-5
CASSFGDTQYF	NA	TRBV28
CASSQGQGAGRPQHF	few	TRBV5-6
CASSSPLKEYNEQFF	NA	TRBV5-1
CASGSQPGQGAETQYF	NA	TRBV12-5
CASSEALAGLHNEQFF	NA	TRBV6-1
CASSQVFGFGQPQHF	NA	TRBV4-2
CASSSGLAGPTLYEQYF	NA	TRBV5-4
CASTDRYYEQYF	NA	TRBV7-9
CASSERTAYQPQHF	NA	TRBV2
CASSHTSGSSYEQYF	NA	TRBV9
CASSLGGGRTYEQYF	once	TRBV5-4
CASSAGLSREGETQYF	NA	TRBV7-3
CASNAGGYTDTQYF	once	TRBV6-5
CSVEDQGRGNTIYF	NA	TRBV29-1